What follows are 3 T cell receptor beta chains derived from one specimen sequenced in a study of read filtering for tumor transcriptome and immune sequencing. Molecular barcoded adaptors covering alpha/delta and beta/gamma chains were used on 400 to 450 ng RNA. TCRdb analysed the reads with MiXCR anew, one entry per CDR3 protein. The data show roughly 82,000 distinct CDR3 sequences, with over 9% seen just once and around 14% held by the top ten. What was sequenced was a population of CD138-negative cells sorted from bone marrow. The receptor set was obtained from a donor at least 40 years old with multiple myeloma.

As for this clonotype: Possible read error: a much larger clone is one base away. The gene calls are TRBV25-1 and TRBJ2-3, with D unclear. The length of the CDR3 is 14 residues. Germline assignment: CDR1 MGHDK and CDR2 SYGVNS. Trimming stripped 2 bases from V and 4 bases from J, with 10 bases between. The CDR3 DNA reads TGTGCCAGCAGTGAACGACGGAGCGCAGATACGCAGTATTTT. It codes for CASSERRSADTQYF.

This clonotype appeared many times. DNA for the CDR3: TGCAGTGCTAGAGGGGACAGTAAAGAGACCCAGTACTTC. Protein sequence: CSARGDSKETQYF. The V gene is TRBV20-1, the J gene TRBJ2-5; 7 bases agree with TRBD1. CDR1 is DFQATT and CDR2 is SNEGSKA in the germline V gene (reference sequence). This CDR3 is built from 13 residues. After removal of 1 base from V and 3 bases from J, the junction contained 2 bases not matched to a gene.

This clonotype was picked up many times. The V call is TRBV5-1, the J call TRBJ2-5, with 8 bases that match TRBD1. The germline gives CDR1 SGHRS, CDR2 YFSETQ. V lost 2 bases to trimming and J lost 3 bases; unmatched junction nucleotides: 3. This CDR3 comprises 14 residues. CDR3 sequence (DNA): TGCGCCAGCAGCTTACAGGGGGTGAAAGAGACCCAGTACTTC. Residues: CASSLQGVKETQYF.